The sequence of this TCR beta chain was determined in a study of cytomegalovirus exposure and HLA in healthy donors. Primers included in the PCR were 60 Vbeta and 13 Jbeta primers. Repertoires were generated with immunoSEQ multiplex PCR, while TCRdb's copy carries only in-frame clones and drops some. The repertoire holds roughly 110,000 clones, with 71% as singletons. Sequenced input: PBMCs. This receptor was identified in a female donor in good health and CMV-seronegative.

DNA for the CDR3: TGTGCTAGTGGTTTGGTACTTTTTGGAGGGCCGACCGGGGAGCTGTTTTTT. This sequence encodes CASGLVLFGGPTGELFF. The chain has TRBV12-5 and TRBJ2-2; TRBD2 is a possible D gene (6 bases). The CDR3 is made up of 17 amino acids. Germline CDR1 and CDR2: LGHNT and FRNRAP. Trimming took off 0 bases at V and 5 bases at J, with 16 bases between the two ends.